The rows below give T cell receptor beta chains drawn from one sample of a study of shared clonotypes between healthy human individuals. Data came from immunoSEQ multiplex PCR; TCRdb stores just in-frame clones and leaves some out. The table has 330,000 or so clones, about 70% seen once. Sequencing was done on a sample of memory CD4+ T cells sorted from blood. Receptors originate from a man in his thirties or forties in good health. Each CDR3 is given with its conserved first and last residue. A D gene is named only where the DNA matches it firmly. Clone size, where shown, is once, few, many, or a class for clones that have expanded.

v_call	j_call	clone_size	d_call	cdr3_aa	cdr3_nt
TRBV11-1	TRBJ2-7	.	.	CASSLGATEQYF	TGTGCCAGCAGCTTAGGGGCAACCGAGCAGTACTTC
TRBV2	TRBJ1-4	few	.	CASVGGEKLFF	TGTGCCAGCGTTGGGGGTGAAAAACTGTTTTTT
TRBV6-1	TRBJ2-1	many	.	CASSRGGLPNEQFF	TGTGCCAGCAGTCGAGGGGGACTCCCCAATGAGCAGTTCTTC
TRBV29-1	TRBJ1-2	once	TRBD1	CSGWTGGSGYTF	TGCAGCGGGTGGACAGGGGGCTCTGGCTACACCTTC
TRBV18	TRBJ2-6	.	.	CASSRSSGANVLTF	TGTGCCAGCTCACGAAGCTCTGGGGCCAACGTCCTGACTTTC
TRBV9	TRBJ2-2	.	.	CASSVSSGNTGELFF	TGTGCCAGCAGCGTTTCGTCGGGGAACACCGGGGAGCTGTTTTTT
TRBV7-9	TRBJ1-5	once	.	CASSVQGGGQPQHF	TGTGCCAGCAGTGTTCAGGGAGGGGGTCAGCCCCAGCATTTT
TRBV30	TRBJ2-5	once	.	CAWSARGRTQETQYF	TGTGCCTGGAGTGCGCGGGGACGGACCCAAGAGACCCAGTACTTC
TRBV6-1	TRBJ2-3	.	.	CASSEASGTDTQYF	TGTGCCAGCAGTGAAGCTAGCGGCACAGATACGCAGTATTTT
TRBV4-3	TRBJ2-3	once	.	CASSRQLDTDTQYF	TGCGCCAGCAGCCGCCAACTGGATACAGATACGCAGTATTTT
TRBV7-9	TRBJ1-3	.	.	CASSFLTAPSSGNTIYF	TGTGCCAGCAGCTTCCTGACAGCCCCGAGCTCTGGAAACACCATATATTTT
TRBV2	TRBJ2-7	.	.	CASRGDTDSYEQYF	TGTGCCAGCAGGGGGGACACAGACTCCTACGAGCAGTACTTC
TRBV27	TRBJ2-1	.	.	CASSAGLFFFPDEQFF	TGTGCCAGCAGTGCAGGACTCTTCTTCTTTCCCGATGAGCAGTTCTTC
TRBV11-3	TRBJ2-7	.	.	CASSLTSDSAEQYF	TGTGCCAGCAGCTTAACCTCGGACTCTGCCGAGCAGTACTTC
TRBV27	TRBJ2-3	.	.	CASSLGGLADTQYF	TGTGCCAGCAGTTTAGGGGGGCTTGCAGATACGCAGTATTTT
TRBV2	TRBJ2-7	few	.	CASIQEGYEQYF	TGTGCCAGCATTCAGGAGGGGTACGAGCAGTACTTC
TRBV5-5	TRBJ1-4	.	.	CASSLIETGATATNEKLFF	TGTGCCAGCAGCTTAATCGAAACAGGAGCTACGGCAACTAATGAAAAACTGTTTTTT
TRBV10-3	TRBJ2-2	.	.	CAITKGRGADTGELFF	TGTGCCATCACGAAGGGCAGGGGCGCTGACACCGGGGAGCTGTTTTTT
TRBV5-1	TRBJ1-1	.	.	CASSPGRGAFF	TGCGCCAGCAGCCCTGGGAGGGGAGCTTTCTTT
TRBV7-9	TRBJ2-2	.	.	CASSSPQRTYTGELFF	TGTGCCAGCAGCTCCCCCCAGCGGACATACACCGGGGAGCTGTTTTTT
TRBV5-6	TRBJ2-1	.	.	CASSLFDPGSPRNEQFF	TGTGCCAGCAGCTTGTTCGACCCGGGATCTCCTAGAAATGAGCAGTTCTTC
TRBV7-9	TRBJ2-3	.	TRBD2	CASRWSSGRAGRTDTQYF	TGTGCCAGCAGATGGTCTAGCGGGAGGGCTGGAAGGACAGATACGCAGTATTTT
TRBV19	TRBJ2-1	.	TRBD2	CASNPSGRASYNEQFF	TGTGCCAGTAATCCTAGCGGGAGGGCCTCCTACAATGAGCAGTTCTTC
TRBV7-2	TRBJ2-3	.	.	CASSSRRSTDTQYF	TGTGCCAGCAGCTCCCGCAGGAGCACAGATACGCAGTATTTT
TRBV27	TRBJ1-3	.	.	CASRYKFSGNTIYF	TGTGCCAGCAGATACAAGTTCTCTGGAAACACCATATATTTT
TRBV15	TRBJ2-3	.	TRBD2	CATSRGITSGSSDTQYF	TGTGCCACCAGCAGAGGGATTACTAGCGGGAGTTCAGATACGCAGTATTTT
TRBV5-4	TRBJ2-5	.	.	CASSLAGGSYQETQYF	TGTGCCAGCAGCTTGGCGGGCGGGTCATACCAAGAGACCCAGTACTTC
TRBV28	TRBJ1-2	.	.	CASTISGQRGYTF	TGTGCCAGCACTATTTCGGGACAAAGAGGCTACACCTTC
TRBV14	TRBJ1-2	.	.	CASSQLTGPIGGYTF	TGTGCCAGCAGCCAACTTACAGGGCCCATTGGTGGCTACACCTTC
TRBV6-5	TRBJ1-4	many	.	CASAPSDNEKLFF	TGTGCCAGCGCCCCTTCCGATAATGAAAAACTGTTTTTT
TRBV2	TRBJ1-6	.	TRBD1	CASRKGQGDSPLHF	TGTGCCAGCAGGAAGGGACAGGGCGATTCACCCCTCCACTTT
TRBV30	TRBJ1-4	.	TRBD1	CAWSASTGTGWWKLFF	TGTGCCTGGAGTGCCTCAACCGGGACAGGGTGGTGGAAACTGTTTTTT
TRBV11-3	TRBJ2-7	.	.	CASSLGGGAEQYF	TGTGCCAGCAGCCTCGGAGGTGGAGCCGAGCAGTACTTC
TRBV2	TRBJ2-5	many	TRBD1	CASFRDRNQETQYF	TGTGCCAGTTTCCGGGACAGGAACCAAGAGACCCAGTACTTC
TRBV9	TRBJ1-2	.	.	CASSVGSLTSYGYTF	TGTGCCAGCAGCGTAGGGTCCCTAACCTCCTATGGCTACACCTTC
TRBV29-1	TRBJ2-7	.	TRBD2	CSVSTSGRVYEQYF	TGCAGCGTGAGTACTAGCGGGAGGGTCTACGAGCAGTACTTC